These 3 T cell receptor beta chains originate from one sample sequenced in a study of T cells after posttransplantation cyclophosphamide. The table came from immunoSEQ multiplex PCR; TCRdb's copy has only in-frame clones and leaves some out. This repertoire holds 24,000 or so clones, and none appear only once. The source material was PBMCs. The receptors come from a woman aged 45-59 years in good health, CMV-negative, and a related stem cell transplant donor.

This clone was picked up many times. The chain is built from TRBV28 and TRBJ1-4; D remains unclear. The germline V and J ends were trimmed by 5 bases and 5 bases, with 9 bases remaining between them. Germline-derived CDR1 and CDR2 are MDHEN and SYDVKM. CDR3 size: 13 residues. CDR3 amino acids: CASSRQSNEKLFF. CDR3 nucleotides: TGTGCCAGCAGTAGACAATCCAATGAAAAACTGTTTTTT.

This clone was recorded at least ten times. The chain is built from TRBV7-2 and TRBJ1-2; D is unresolved. Trimming stripped 1 base from V and 4 bases from J, with 13 bases between. The germline gives CDR1 SGHTA, CDR2 FQGNSA. The CDR3 sequence is 15 residues long. DNA for the CDR3: TGTGCCAGCAGCTTAGGGGTGTACTCTAGCTATGGCTACACCTTC. This sequence encodes CASSLGVYSSYGYTF.

This clone occurred many times. The chain couples TRBV19 to TRBJ2-2; D perhaps matches TRBD1 (6 bases). This CDR3 has 16 amino acids. Trimming left V 6 bases short and J 5 bases short, with 19 bases between. CDR1 and CDR2 (germline): LNHDA, SQIVND (reference sequence). The CDR3 DNA reads as TGTGCCAGTAGCAAACGAGGGGGTATACAGACCGGGGAGCTGTTTTTT. This sequence encodes CASSKRGGIQTGELFF.